A single TCR beta chain is shown here with its context. What it recognizes is unknown. This record comes from a study of cytomegalovirus exposure and HLA in healthy donors. In the study overall: Genotyping showed roughly 81% of hundreds of donors falling in the Caucasian-associated ancestry cluster.

PCR employed 60 Vbeta and 13 Jbeta primers. This table comes from immunoSEQ multiplex PCR, and its TCRdb copy is limited to in-frame clones, with some not included. This table holds 160,000 or so clones, roughly 79% found once. The length of the CDR3 is 17 residues. V shed 2 bases, J shed 11 bases, and the junction held 14 bases outside the gene matches. Looked up from germline, CDR1 is MNHEY and CDR2 is SMNVEV (reference sequence). Study results and limitations: The classifier reportedly diagnosed cytomegalovirus status with high specificity and sensitivity.

The sample taken for sequencing was PBMCs. The gene calls are TRBV27 and TRBJ1-6; the match to TRBD1 covers 8 bases. This TCR was sampled from a woman aged 40 to 49 in good health and CMV-seropositive. The CDR3: CASSLGTGGKVYPPLHF. In nucleotides, the CDR3 is TGTGCCAGCAGTTTAGGAACAGGGGGAAAAGTTTATCCACCCCTCCACTTT.